This entry features one T cell receptor (beta chain) sequence. The antigen is not known. This entry comes from a study of shared clonotypes between healthy human individuals. The table came from immunoSEQ multiplex PCR; TCRdb's copy has only in-frame clones and leaves some out. This sample carries under 1 million clones, roughly 96% of them seen once, and the ten largest clones take around 0.25%. Overall study findings and caveats: Despite large depth, sorted-subset datasets appeared incompletely sequenced.

CD45RO-negative, CCR7-positively selected cells formed the naive CD8 fraction, excluding terminally differentiated effector memory CD45RA+ cells. The J segment lost 8 bases and the V segment lost 7 bases, leaving 11 bases of the junction unmatched. CDR3 length: 14 amino acids. The germline gives CDR1 SQVTM, CDR2 ANQGSEA. This rearrangement joins TRBV29-1 to TRBJ2-1; 10 bases fit TRBD1. The sequenced sample was naive CD8+ T cells sorted from blood. This sequence originates from a man aged 25 to 40 in good health. The CDR3, as DNA: TGCAGCGGCTTCTGGGACAGGGGACTCGATGAGCAGTTCTTC. This encodes CSGFWDRGLDEQFF.